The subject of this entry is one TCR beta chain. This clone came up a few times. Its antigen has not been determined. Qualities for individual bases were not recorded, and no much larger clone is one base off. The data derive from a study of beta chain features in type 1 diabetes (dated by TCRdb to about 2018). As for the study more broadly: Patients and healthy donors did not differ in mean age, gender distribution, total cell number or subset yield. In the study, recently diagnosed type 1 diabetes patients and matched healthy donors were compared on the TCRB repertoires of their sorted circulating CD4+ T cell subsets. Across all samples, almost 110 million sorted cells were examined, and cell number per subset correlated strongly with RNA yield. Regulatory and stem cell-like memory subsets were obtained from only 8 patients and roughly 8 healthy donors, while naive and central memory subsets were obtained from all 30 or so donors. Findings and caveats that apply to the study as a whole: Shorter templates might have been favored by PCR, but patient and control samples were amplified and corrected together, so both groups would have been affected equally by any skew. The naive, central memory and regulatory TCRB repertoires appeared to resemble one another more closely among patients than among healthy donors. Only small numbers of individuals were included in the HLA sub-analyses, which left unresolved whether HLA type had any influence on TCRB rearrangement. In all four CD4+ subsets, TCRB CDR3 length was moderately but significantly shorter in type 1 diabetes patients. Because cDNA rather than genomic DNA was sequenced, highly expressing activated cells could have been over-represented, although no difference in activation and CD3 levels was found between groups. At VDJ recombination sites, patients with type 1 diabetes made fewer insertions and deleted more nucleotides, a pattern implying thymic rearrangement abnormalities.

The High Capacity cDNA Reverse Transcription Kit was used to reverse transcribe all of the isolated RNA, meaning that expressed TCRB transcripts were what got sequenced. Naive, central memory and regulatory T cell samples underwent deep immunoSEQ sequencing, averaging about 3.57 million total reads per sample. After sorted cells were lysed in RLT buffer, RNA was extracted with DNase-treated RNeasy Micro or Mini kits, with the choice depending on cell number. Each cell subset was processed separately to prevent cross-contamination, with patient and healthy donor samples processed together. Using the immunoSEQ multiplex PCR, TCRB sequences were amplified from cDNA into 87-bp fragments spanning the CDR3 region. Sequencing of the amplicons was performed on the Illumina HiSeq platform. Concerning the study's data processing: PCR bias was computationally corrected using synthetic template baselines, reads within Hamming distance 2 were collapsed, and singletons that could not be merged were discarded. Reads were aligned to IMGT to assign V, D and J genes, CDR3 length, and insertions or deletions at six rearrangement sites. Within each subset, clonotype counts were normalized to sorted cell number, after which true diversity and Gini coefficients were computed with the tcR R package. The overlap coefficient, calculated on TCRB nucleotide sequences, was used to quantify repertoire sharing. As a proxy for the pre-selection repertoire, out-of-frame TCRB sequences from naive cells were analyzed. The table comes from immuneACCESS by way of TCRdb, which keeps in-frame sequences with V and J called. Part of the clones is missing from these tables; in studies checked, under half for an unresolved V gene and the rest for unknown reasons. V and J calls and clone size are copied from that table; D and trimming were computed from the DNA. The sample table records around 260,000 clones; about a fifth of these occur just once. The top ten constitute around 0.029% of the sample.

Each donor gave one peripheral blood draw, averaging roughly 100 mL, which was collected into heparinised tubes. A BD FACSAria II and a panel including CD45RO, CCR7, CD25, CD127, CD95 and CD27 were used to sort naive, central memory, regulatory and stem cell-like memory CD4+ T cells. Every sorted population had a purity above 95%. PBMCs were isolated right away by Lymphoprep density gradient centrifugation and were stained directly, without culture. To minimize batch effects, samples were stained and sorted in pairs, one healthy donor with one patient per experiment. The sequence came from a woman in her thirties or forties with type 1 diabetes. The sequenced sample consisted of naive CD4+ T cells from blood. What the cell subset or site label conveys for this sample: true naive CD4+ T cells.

In nucleotides, the sequence is TGCAGCGTTGAGGGTACAGGGGGAAATCTGAACACTGAAGCTTTCTTT. Its product reads: CSVEGTGGNLNTEAFF. The chain couples TRBV29-1 to TRBJ1-1, with 8 middle bases fitting TRBD1. Measured from the cysteine to the phenylalanine, the CDR3 is 16 residues long. Only the CDR3 portion is preserved as DNA: 48 bases, with reading frame beginning at the first base. The germline V gene yields SQVTM for CDR1 and ANQGSEA for CDR2. Trimmed from V: 3 bases; trimmed from J: 0 bases; junction bases lacking a gene match: 9.